The sequence of this TCR beta chain was determined in a study of response to subunit inactivated influenza vaccine. Broader study findings: Authors proposed each seasonal influenza vaccination draws in few new T cells.

TCRdb ran MiXCR on the RT-PCR reads and lists one entry per CDR3 protein. Of around 850,000 distinct CDR3 sequences in the sample, roughly 18% were seen once. CDR3 length: 16 amino acids. With V trimmed by 1 base and J by 4 bases, 7 bases remained unmatched. Per germline, CDR1 LGHNA and CDR2 YNFKEQ. For this clonotype: What it recognizes is unknown.

The chain carries TRBV4-2 and TRBJ1-1; 9 bases align to TRBD1. Sequenced material: PBMCs from blood, taken more than 4 days after vaccination. The origin of this receptor is a man aged 50 to 60 who received an inactivated influenza vaccine. CDR3 sequence reads: CASSQAGDRVGTEAFF. The CDR3 DNA is TGTGCCAGCAGCCAAGCAGGGGACAGGGTGGGCACTGAAGCTTTCTTT.